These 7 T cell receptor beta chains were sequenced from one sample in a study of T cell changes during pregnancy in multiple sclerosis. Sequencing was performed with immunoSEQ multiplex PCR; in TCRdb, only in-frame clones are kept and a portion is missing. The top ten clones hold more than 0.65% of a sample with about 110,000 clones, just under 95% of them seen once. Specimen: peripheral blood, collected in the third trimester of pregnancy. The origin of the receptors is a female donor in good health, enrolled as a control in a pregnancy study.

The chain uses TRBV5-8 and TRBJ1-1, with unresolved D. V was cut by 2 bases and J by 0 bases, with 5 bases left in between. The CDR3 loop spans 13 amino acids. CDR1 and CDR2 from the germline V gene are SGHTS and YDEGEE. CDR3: CASSFRVNTEAFF. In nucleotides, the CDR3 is TGTGCCAGCAGCTTTCGGGTGAACACTGAAGCTTTCTTT.

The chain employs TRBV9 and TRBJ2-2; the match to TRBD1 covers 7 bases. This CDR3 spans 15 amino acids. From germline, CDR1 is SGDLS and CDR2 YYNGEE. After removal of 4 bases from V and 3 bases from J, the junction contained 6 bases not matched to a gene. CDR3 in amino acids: CASSPQGLDTGELFF. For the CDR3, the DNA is TGTGCCAGCAGCCCACAGGGGTTAGACACCGGGGAGCTGTTTTTT.

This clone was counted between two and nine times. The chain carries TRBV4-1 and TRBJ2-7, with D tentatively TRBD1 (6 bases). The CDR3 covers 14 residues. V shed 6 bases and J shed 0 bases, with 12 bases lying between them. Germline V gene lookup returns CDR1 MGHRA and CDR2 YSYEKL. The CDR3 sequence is CASRVTGHSYEQYF. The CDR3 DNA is TGCGCCAGCAGGGTAACGGGACACTCCTACGAGCAGTACTTC.

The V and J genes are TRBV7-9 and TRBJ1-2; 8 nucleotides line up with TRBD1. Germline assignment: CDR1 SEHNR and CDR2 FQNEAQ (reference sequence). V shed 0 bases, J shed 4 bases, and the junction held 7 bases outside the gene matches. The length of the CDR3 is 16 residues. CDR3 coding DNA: TGTGCCAGCAGCTTAGCGCGGACAGGGTTCGTCTATGGCTACACCTTC. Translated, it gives CASSLARTGFVYGYTF.

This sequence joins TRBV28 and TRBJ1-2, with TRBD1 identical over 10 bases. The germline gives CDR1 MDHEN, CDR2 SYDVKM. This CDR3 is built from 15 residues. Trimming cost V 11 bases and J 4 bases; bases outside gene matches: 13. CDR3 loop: CAGRRQGAKSYGYTF. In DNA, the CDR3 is TGTGCCGGCCGGAGACAGGGGGCGAAGTCCTATGGCTACACCTTC.

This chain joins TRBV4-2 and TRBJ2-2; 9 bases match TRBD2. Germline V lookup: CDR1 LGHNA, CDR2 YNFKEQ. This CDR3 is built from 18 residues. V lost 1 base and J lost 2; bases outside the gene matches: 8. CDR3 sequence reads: CASSQVLGGGANTGELFF. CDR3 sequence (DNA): TGTGCCAGCAGCCAAGTTCTCGGCGGGGGGGCTAACACCGGGGAGCTGTTTTTT.

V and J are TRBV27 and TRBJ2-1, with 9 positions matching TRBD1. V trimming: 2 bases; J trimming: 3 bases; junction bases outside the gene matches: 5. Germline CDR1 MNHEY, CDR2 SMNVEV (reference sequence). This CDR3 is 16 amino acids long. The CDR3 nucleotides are TGTGCCAGCAGTTTACTCGGACAGGGGATCTACAATGAGCAGTTCTTC. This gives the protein CASSLLGQGIYNEQFF.